A single sample gave rise to the 8 T cell receptor beta chains below, sequenced in a study of blood T cell repertoires in COVID-19 (dated by TCRdb to between 2020 and 2021). Libraries came from the immunoSEQ multiplex PCR assay. The immuneACCESS repertoire file appears here via TCRdb, limited to in-frame rearrangements. These files lack a portion of the clones; in checked studies, under half of the deficit traces to unresolved V genes, and the cause of the others is not known. For this sample there are a few hundred thousand clones; about 87% appear just once. Of the sample, roughly 1.9% is held by the ten largest clones. Specimen: PBMCs or T cells enriched from blood (not recorded which). These receptors came from a man between 35 and 55 years old in a cohort exposed to, infected with or recovered from COVID-19 (not recorded which).

The rearrangement links TRBV9 to TRBJ2-7; 9 bases match TRBD2. In germline, CDR1 is SGDLS, CDR2 YYNGEE. The ends lost 4 bases at V and 3 bases at J; junction bases unmatched: 8. The CDR3 is made up of 15 amino acids. The chain's CDR3 is CASSPRLAEDYEQYF. In DNA, the CDR3 is TGTGCCAGCAGCCCCCGACTAGCGGAAGACTACGAGCAGTACTTC. The whole variable domain, remainder taken from reference TRBV9 and TRBJ2-7, is DSGVTQTPKHLITATGQRVTLRCSPRSGDLSVYWYQQSLDQGLQFLIQYYNGEERAKGNILERFSAQQFPDLHSELNLSSLELGDSALYFCASSPRLAEDYEQYFGPGTRLTVT.

This clone has just one count. This rearrangement joins TRBV21-1 to TRBJ2-1; the table calls TRBD2, which could not be checked here. TRBV21-1 has pseudogene status. The CDR3 has 15 amino acids. The CDR3 is CASGTSGRLGDEQFF. As DNA, the CDR3 is TGTGCCAGCGGGACTAGCGGGAGGTTGGGGGATGAGCAGTTCTTC.

The chain combines TRBV5-1 with TRBJ2-6; weak D call: TRBD1 (6 bases). Germline V gene data show CDR1 as SGHRS and CDR2 as YFSETQ. The CDR3 spans 16 residues. CDR3 coding DNA: TGCGCAGCTTCTAAGGGGGAACTGACTGGGGCCAACGTCCTGACTTTC. Its translation: CAASKGELTGANVLTF.

The V call is TRBV29-1, the J call TRBJ2-3; 9 bases match TRBD1. V dropped 7 bases and J dropped 4; count of bases not matched to a gene: 3. Germline CDR1 reads SQVTM; CDR2 reads ANQGSEA. This CDR3 has 12 residues. This CDR3 reads CSAGTGSDTQYF. CDR3 nucleotides: TGCAGCGCCGGGACAGGGTCAGATACGCAGTATTTT.

In nucleotides, the CDR3 is TGTGCCAGCAGCCAAGCCGGGCTAGCGGGAGGGCCGAACTACAATGAGCAGTTCTTC. It translates to CASSQAGLAGGPNYNEQFF. This chain links TRBV3-1 (or the pseudogene TRBV3-2) with TRBJ2-1, with TRBD2 matching 12 bases. V lost 1 base and J lost 3; bases outside the gene matches: 10. The CDR3 totals 19 residues. The V gene's germline CDR1 is LGHDT and CDR2 YNNKEL (reference sequence).

The V and J genes are TRBV4-1 and TRBJ2-1; 8 bases map to TRBD2. CDR1 and CDR2 from the germline V gene are MGHRA and YSYEKL. V gave up 4 bases and J gave up 8 bases; unmatched junction bases: 7. The CDR3 extends over 14 amino acids. The CDR3 sequence is CASSPPREGHEQFF. The CDR3 coding sequence is TGCGCCAGCAGCCCCCCCCGGGAGGGCCATGAGCAGTTCTTC.

This clone was recorded a few times. The chain couples TRBV7-9 to TRBJ2-1; weak D call: TRBD1 (6 bases). The CDR3 is 15 residues long. V lost 5 bases and J lost 0, with 11 bases in between. The germline CDR1 and CDR2 sequences are SEHNR and FQNEAQ (reference sequence). CDR3 protein: CASSDRDISYNEQFF. For the CDR3, the DNA is TGTGCCAGCAGCGACCGGGACATCTCCTACAATGAGCAGTTCTTC.

The chain is built from TRBV2 and TRBJ2-7, with 11 bases that match TRBD1. The CDR3 has 14 residues. Germline lookup yields CDR1 SNHLY and CDR2 FYNNEI. V trimming: 3 bases; J trimming: 6 bases; junction bases outside the gene matches: 4. The CDR3 region is CASSEVDRGLEQYF. CDR3 sequence (DNA): TGTGCCAGCAGTGAGGTGGACAGGGGGCTCGAGCAGTACTTC.